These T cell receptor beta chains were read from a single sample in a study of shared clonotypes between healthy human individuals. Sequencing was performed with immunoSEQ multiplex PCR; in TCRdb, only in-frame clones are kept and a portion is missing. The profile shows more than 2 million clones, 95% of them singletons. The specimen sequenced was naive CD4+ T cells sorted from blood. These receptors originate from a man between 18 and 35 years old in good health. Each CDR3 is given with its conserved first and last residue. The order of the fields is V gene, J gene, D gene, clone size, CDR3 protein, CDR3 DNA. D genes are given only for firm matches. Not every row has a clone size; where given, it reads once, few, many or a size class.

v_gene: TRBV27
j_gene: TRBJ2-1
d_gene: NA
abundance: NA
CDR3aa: CASSPRGSYNEQFF
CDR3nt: TGTGCCAGCAGTCCCAGAGGCTCCTACAATGAGCAGTTCTTC

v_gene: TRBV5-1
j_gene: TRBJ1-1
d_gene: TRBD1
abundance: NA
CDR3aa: CASSYDRGGTEAFF
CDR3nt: TGCGCCAGCAGCTACGACAGGGGTGGCACTGAAGCTTTCTTT

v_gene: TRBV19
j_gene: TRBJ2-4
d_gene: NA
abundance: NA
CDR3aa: CASNLVEGGKNIQYF
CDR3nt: TGTGCCAGTAATTTGGTCGAAGGGGGCAAAAACATTCAGTACTTC

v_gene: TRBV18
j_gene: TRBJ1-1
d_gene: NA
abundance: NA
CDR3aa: CASSPSQGTGNTEAFF
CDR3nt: TGTGCCAGCTCACCGTCTCAGGGTACTGGGAACACTGAAGCTTTCTTT

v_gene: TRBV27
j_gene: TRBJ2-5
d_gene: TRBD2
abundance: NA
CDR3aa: CASSFGGRQETQYF
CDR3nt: TGTGCCAGCAGTTTCGGCGGGAGACAAGAGACCCAGTACTTC

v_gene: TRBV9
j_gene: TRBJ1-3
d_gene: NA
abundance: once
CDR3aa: CASSVTGNTIYF
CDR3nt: TGTGCCAGCAGCGTGACAGGAAACACCATATATTTT

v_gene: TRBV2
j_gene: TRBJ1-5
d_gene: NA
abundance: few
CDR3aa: CASSVNQPQHF
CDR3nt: TGTGCCAGCAGTGTAAATCAGCCCCAGCATTTT

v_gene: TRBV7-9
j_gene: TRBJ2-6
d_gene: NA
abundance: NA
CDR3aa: CASSLARAGILSGANVLTF
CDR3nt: TGTGCCAGCAGCTTAGCTCGGGCAGGAATACTCTCTGGGGCCAACGTCCTGACTTTC

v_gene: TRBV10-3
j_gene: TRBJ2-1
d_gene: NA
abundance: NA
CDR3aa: CAISEVQGGGEQFF
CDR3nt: TGTGCCATCAGTGAGGTGCAGGGAGGAGGGGAGCAGTTCTTC

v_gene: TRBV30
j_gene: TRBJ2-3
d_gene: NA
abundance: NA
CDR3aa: CAWSGTRTDTQYF
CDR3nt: TGTGCCTGGAGTGGGACACGCACAGATACGCAGTATTTT

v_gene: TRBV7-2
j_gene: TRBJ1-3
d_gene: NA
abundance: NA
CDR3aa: CASSLEGRGSNTIYF
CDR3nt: TGTGCCAGCAGCTTAGAAGGGCGCGGTAGCAACACCATATATTTT

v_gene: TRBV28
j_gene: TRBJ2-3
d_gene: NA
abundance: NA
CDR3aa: CASSRSGTDTQYF
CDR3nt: TGTGCCAGCAGTAGAAGTGGGACAGATACGCAGTATTTT

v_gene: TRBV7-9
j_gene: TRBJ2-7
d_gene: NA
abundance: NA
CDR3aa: CASSFRDEQYF
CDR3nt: TGTGCCAGCAGCTTTCGGGACGAGCAGTACTTC

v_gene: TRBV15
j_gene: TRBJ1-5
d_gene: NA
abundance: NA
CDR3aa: CATSSRFDRINQPQHF
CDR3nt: TGTGCCACCAGCTCAAGATTTGACAGAATCAATCAGCCCCAGCATTTT

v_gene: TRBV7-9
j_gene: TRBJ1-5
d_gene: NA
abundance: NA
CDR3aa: CASSLDGGWKPQHF
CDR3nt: TGTGCCAGCAGCTTAGACGGGGGCTGGAAGCCCCAGCATTTT

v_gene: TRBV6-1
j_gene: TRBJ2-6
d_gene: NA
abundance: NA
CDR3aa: CASSEAGSGANVLTF
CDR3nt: TGTGCCAGCAGTGAAGCGGGCTCTGGGGCCAACGTCCTGACTTTC

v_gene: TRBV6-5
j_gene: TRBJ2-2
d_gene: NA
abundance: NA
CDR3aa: CASSYEGASNTGELFF
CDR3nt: TGTGCCAGCAGTTACGAAGGCGCGTCGAACACCGGGGAGCTGTTTTTT

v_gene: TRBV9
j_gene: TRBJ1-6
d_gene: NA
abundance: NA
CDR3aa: CASSSGGAIGNSPLHF
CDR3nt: TGTGCCAGCAGCTCCGGCGGAGCAATCGGTAATTCACCCCTCCACTTT

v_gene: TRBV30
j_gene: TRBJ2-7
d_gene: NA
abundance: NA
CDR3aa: CAWRRTLGSAYEQYF
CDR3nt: TGTGCCTGGAGGAGAACACTGGGGTCAGCCTACGAGCAGTACTTC

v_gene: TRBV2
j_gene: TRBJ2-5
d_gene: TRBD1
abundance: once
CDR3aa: CASRSTGWETQYF
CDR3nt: TGTGCCAGCAGATCGACAGGGTGGGAGACCCAGTACTTC

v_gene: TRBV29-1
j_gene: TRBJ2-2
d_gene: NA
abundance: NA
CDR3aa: CSADGVNTGELFF
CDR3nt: TGCAGCGCGGACGGCGTTAACACCGGGGAGCTGTTTTTT

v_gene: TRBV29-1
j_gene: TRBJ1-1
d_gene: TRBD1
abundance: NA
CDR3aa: CSVADRGPLEAFF
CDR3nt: TGCAGCGTGGCCGACAGGGGCCCGCTTGAAGCTTTCTTT

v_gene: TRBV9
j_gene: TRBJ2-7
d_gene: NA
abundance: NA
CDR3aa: CASSASAASEQYF
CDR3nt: TGTGCCAGCAGCGCATCGGCCGCCTCCGAGCAGTACTTC

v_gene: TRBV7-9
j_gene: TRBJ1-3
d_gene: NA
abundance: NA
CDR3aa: CASRQTSGNTIYF
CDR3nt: TGTGCCAGCAGGCAAACTTCTGGAAACACCATATATTTT

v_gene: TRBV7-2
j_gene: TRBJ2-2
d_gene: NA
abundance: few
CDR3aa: CASSRPNTGELFF
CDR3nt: TGTGCCAGCAGCCGCCCCAACACCGGGGAGCTGTTTTTT

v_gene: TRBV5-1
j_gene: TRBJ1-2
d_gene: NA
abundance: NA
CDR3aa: CASSLEGSYGYTF
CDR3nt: TGCGCCAGCAGCTTAGAGGGATCCTATGGCTACACCTTC

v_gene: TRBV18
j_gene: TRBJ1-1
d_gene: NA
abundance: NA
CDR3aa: CASSPPGTEAFF
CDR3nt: TGTGCCAGCTCACCACCGGGCACTGAAGCTTTCTTT

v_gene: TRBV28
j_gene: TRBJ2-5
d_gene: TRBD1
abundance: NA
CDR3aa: CASSPGTGGGRQTQYF
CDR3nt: TGTGCCAGCAGTCCTGGGACAGGGGGCGGAAGACAGACCCAGTACTTC

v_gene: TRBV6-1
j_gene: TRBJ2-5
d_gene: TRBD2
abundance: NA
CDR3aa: CASSLPGLAGFIQYF
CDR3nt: TGTGCCAGCAGTCTACCTGGACTAGCGGGGTTTATCCAGTACTTC

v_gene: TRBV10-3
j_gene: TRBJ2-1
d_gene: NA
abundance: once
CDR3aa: CAISESLEQFF
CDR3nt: TGTGCCATCAGTGAGTCGCTTGAGCAGTTCTTC

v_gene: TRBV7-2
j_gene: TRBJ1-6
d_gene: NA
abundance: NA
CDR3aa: CASIRGDTRNSPLHF
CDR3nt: TGTGCCAGCATTCGGGGGGACACCCGAAATTCACCCCTCCACTTT

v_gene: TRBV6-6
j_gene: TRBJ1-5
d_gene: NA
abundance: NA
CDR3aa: CASRHRDGDNQPQHF
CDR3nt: TGTGCCAGCAGACATCGGGACGGTGACAATCAGCCCCAGCATTTT

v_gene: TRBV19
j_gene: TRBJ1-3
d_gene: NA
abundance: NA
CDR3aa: CASSIGTLGNTIYF
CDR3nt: TGTGCCAGTAGTATCGGGACACTGGGAAACACCATATATTTT

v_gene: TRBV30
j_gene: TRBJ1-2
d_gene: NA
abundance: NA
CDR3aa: CAWSSPTANYGYTF
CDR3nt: TGTGCCTGGAGTAGTCCTACCGCTAACTATGGCTACACCTTC

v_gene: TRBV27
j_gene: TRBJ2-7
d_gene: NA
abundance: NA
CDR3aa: CASSTAGRWGGEQYF
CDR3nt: TGTGCCAGCAGTACCGCAGGGAGGTGGGGTGGCGAGCAGTACTTC

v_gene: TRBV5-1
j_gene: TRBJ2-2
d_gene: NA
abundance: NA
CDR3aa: CASSLGSAKGAGELFF
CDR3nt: TGCGCCAGCAGCTTGGGATCGGCGAAGGGTGCCGGGGAGCTGTTTTTT

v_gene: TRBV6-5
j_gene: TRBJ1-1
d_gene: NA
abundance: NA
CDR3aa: CASSYPGGAEAFF
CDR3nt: TGTGCCAGCAGTTATCCGGGGGGTGCTGAAGCTTTCTTT

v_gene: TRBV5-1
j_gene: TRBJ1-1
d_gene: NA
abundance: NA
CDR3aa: CASSHPESTAFF
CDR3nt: TGCGCCAGCAGCCATCCTGAGTCCACAGCTTTCTTT

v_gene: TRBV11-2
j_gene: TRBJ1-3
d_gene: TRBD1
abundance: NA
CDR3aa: CASSPNQGDLGGNTIYF
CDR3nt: TGTGCCAGCAGCCCCAATCAGGGGGATCTTGGCGGAAACACCATATATTTT

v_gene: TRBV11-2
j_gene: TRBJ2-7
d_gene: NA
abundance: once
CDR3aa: CASSPDGFLGKQYF
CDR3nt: TGTGCCAGCAGCCCCGACGGTTTCCTTGGAAAGCAGTACTTC

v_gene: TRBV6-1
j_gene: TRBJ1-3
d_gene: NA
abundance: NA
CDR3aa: CASSEETGGPRTGNTIYF
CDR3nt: TGTGCCAGCAGTGAAGAAACAGGCGGTCCACGTACTGGAAACACCATATATTTT

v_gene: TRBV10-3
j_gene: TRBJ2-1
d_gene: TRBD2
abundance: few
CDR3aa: CAISVAGERLGDEQFF
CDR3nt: TGTGCCATCAGTGTCGCGGGGGAGCGTTTAGGGGATGAGCAGTTCTTC

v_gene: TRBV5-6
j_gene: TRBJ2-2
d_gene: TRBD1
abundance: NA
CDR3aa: CASSLEGQLTPNTGELFF
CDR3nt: TGTGCCAGCAGCTTGGAGGGACAGCTTACTCCGAACACCGGGGAGCTGTTTTTT

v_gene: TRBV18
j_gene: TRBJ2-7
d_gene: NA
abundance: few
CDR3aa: CASSSASREQYF
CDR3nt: TGTGCCAGCTCATCCGCTAGCCGCGAGCAGTACTTC

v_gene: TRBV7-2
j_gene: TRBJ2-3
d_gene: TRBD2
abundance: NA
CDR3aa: CASSLVGGGTDTQYF
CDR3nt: TGTGCCAGCAGCTTAGTCGGGGGAGGGACCGATACGCAGTATTTT

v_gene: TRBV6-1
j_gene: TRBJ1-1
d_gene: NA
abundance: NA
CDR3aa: CASSEQPENTEAFF
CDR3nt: TGTGCCAGCAGTGAACAGCCGGAGAACACTGAAGCTTTCTTT

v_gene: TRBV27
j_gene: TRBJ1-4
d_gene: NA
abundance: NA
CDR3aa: CASSLYRTTNEKLFF
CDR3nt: TGTGCCAGCAGTTTATACAGGACAACTAATGAAAAACTGTTTTTT

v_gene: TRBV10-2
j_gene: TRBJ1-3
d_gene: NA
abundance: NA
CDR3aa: CASSVASGNTIYF
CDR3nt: TGCGCCAGCAGTGTGGCCTCTGGAAACACCATATATTTT

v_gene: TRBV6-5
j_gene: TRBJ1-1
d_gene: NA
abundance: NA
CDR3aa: CASRPPGVGNTEAFF
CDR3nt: TGTGCCAGCAGGCCCCCGGGGGTAGGGAACACTGAAGCTTTCTTT

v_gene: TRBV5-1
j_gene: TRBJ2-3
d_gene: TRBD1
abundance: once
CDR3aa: CASTGQGPDTQYF
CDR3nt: TGCGCCAGCACCGGACAGGGTCCAGATACGCAGTATTTT

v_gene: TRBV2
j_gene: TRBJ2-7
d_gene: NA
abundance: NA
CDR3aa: CASSHEMGSYEQYF
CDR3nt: TGTGCCAGCAGCCACGAGATGGGGTCCTACGAGCAGTACTTC

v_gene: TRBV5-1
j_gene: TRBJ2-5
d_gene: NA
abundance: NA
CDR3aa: CASSLEATGKQETQYF
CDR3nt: TGCGCCAGCAGCTTGGAGGCGACGGGGAAGCAAGAGACCCAGTACTTC

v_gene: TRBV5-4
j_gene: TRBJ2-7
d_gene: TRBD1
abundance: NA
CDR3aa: CASSEGAFEQYF
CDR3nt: TGTGCCAGCAGCGAGGGGGCTTTCGAGCAGTACTTC

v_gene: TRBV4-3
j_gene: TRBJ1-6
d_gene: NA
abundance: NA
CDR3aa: CASSQDNEGASNSPLHF
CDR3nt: TGCGCCAGCAGCCAAGATAATGAGGGCGCGAGTAATTCACCCCTCCACTTT

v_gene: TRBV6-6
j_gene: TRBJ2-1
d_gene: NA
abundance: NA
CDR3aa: CASRAEFVSNEQFF
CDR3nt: TGTGCCAGCAGGGCAGAATTCGTTTCCAATGAGCAGTTCTTC